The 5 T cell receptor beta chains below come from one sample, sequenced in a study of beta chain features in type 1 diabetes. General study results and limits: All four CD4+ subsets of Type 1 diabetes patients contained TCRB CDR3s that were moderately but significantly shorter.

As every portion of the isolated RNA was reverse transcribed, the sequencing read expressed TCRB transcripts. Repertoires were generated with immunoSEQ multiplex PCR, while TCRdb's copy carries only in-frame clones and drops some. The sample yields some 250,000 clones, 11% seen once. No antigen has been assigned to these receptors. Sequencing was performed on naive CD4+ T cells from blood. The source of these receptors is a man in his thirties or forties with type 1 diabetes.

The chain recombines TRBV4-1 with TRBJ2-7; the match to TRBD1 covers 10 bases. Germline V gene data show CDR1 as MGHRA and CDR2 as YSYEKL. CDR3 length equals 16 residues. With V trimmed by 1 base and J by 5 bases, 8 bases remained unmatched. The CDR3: CASSQVFRDRGDEQYF. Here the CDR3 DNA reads TGCGCCAGCAGCCAAGTATTCCGGGACAGGGGCGACGAGCAGTACTTC.

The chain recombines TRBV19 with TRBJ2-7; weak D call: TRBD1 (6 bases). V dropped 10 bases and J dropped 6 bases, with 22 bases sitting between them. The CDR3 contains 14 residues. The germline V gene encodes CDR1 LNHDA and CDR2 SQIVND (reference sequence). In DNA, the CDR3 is TGTGCCACCACGGGCATGGACAGCCGCGGCGAGCAGTACTTC. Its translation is CATTGMDSRGEQYF.

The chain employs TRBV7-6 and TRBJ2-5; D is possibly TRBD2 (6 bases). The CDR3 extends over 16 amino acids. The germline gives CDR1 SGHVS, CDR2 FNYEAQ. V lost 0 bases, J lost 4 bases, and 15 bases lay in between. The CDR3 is CASSLAPTRGGETQYF. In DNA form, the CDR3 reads TGTGCCAGCAGCTTAGCCCCGACTAGGGGAGGAGAGACCCAGTACTTC.

CDR3 sequence reads: CASSMLGQGQPQHF. For the CDR3, the DNA is TGTGCCAGTAGTATGCTGGGGCAGGGTCAGCCCCAGCATTTT. V is TRBV19 and J is TRBJ1-5; D is perhaps TRBD1 (5 bases). Germline values: CDR1 LNHDA, CDR2 SQIVND (reference sequence). Trimming removed 3 bases from V and 6 bases from J, with 12 bases in between. The CDR3 loop spans 14 amino acids.

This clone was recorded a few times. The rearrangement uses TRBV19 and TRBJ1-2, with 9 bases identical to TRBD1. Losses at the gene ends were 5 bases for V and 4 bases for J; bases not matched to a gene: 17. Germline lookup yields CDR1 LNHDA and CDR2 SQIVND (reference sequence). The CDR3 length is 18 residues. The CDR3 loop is CASSPSPGTGQRIYGYTF. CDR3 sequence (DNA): TGTGCCAGTAGTCCCAGTCCCGGGACAGGGCAGAGAATCTATGGCTACACCTTC.